These 2 T cell receptor beta chains share one sample of origin, sequenced in a study of OX40 agonist ivuxolimab in advanced cancers. Measured with immunoSEQ multiplex PCR; TCRdb has only the in-frame clones, and not every one. The profile shows around 94,000 clones, roughly 90% of them singletons. The sample consisted of CD4+ or CD8+ T cells sorted from blood, taken in a trial of the OX40 agonist ivuxolimab. Receptor source: an adult with an advanced solid tumor such as melanoma, head and neck, liver or kidney cancer.

This sequence joins TRBV4-1 and TRBJ1-2; D remains ambiguous. The CDR3 consists of 15 residues. CDR1 MGHRA and CDR2 YSYEKL come from the germline V gene. Deletions cut 0 bases from V and 4 bases from J, with 12 bases between. For the CDR3, the DNA is TGCGCCAGCAGCCAAGATCGATGGGAGAGCTATGGCTACACCTTC. Translating it yields CASSQDRWESYGYTF.

This chain joins TRBV27 and TRBJ2-1, with 11 bases that match TRBD2. The CDR3 totals 15 residues. J gave up 5 bases and V 3 bases, and 3 bases lay outside the gene matches. Germline V gene data show CDR1 as MNHEY and CDR2 as SMNVEV (reference sequence). The CDR3 is CASSFSGGEHNEQFF. CDR3 in DNA: TGTGCCAGCAGTTTTAGCGGGGGGGAGCACAATGAGCAGTTCTTC.